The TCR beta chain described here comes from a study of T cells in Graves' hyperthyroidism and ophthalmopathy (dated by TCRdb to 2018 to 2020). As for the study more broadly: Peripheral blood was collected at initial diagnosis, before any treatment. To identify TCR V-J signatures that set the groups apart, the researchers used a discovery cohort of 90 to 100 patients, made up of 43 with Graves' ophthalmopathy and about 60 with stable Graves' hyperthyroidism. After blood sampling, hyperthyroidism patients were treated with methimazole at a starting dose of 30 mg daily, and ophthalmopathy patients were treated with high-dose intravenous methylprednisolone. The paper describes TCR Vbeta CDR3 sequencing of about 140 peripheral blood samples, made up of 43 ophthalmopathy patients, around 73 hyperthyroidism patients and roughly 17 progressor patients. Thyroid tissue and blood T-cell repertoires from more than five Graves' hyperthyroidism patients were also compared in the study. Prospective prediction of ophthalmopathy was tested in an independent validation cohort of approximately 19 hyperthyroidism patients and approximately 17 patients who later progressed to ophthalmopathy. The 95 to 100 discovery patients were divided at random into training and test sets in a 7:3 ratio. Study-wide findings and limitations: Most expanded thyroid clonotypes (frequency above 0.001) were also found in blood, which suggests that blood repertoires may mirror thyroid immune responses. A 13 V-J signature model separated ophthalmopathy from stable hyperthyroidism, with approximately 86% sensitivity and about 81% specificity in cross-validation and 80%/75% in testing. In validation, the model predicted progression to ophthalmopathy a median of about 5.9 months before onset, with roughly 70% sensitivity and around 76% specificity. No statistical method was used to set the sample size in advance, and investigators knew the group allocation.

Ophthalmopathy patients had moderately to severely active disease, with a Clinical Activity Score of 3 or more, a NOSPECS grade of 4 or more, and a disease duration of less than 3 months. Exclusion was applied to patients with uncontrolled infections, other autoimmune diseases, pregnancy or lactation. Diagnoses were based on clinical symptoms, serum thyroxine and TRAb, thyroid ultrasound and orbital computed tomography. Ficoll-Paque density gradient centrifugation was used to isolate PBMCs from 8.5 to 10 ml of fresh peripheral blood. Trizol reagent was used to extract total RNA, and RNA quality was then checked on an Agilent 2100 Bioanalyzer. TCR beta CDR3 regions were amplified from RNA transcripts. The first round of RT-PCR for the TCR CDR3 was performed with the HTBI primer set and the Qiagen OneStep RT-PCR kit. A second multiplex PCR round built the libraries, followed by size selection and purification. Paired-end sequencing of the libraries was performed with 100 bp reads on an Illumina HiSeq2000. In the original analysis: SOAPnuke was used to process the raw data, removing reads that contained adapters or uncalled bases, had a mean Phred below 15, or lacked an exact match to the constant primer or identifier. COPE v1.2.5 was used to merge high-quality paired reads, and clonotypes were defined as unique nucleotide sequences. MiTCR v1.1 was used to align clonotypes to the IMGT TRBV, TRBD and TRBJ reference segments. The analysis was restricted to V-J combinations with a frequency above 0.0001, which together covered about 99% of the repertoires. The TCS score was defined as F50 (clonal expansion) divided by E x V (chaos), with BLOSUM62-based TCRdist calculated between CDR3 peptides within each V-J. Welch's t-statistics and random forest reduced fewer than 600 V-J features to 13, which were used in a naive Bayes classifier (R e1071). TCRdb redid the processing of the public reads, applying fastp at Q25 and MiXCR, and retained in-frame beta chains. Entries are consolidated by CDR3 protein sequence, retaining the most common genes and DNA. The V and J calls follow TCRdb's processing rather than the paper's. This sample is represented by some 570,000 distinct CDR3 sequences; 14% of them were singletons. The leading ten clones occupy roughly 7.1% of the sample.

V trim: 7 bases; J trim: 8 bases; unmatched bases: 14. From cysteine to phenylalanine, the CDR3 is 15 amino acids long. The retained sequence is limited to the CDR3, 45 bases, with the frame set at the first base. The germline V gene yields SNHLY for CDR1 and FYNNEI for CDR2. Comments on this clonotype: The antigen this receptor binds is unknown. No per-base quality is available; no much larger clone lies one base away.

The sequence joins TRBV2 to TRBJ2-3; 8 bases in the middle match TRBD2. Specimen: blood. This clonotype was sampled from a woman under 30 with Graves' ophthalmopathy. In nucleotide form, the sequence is TGTGCCAGCACCCCGGGGGGGGGCGCGGGGAGTACGCAGTATTTT. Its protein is CASTPGGGAGSTQYF.